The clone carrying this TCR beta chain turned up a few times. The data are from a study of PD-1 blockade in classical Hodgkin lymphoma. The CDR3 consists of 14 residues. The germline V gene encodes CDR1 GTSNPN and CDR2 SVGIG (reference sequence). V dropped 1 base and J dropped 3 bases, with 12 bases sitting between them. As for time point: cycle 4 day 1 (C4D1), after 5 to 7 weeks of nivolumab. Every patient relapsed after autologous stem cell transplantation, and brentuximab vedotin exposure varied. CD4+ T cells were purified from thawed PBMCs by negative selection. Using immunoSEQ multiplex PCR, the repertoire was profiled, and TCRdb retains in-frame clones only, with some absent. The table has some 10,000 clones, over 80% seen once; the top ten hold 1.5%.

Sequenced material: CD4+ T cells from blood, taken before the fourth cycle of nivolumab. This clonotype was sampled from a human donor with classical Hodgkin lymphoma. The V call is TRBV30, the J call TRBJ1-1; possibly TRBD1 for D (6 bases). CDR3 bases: TGTGCCTGGAGTGGGCAGGGGTGGGACACTGAAGCTTTCTTT. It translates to CAWSGQGWDTEAFF.